This T cell receptor beta chain was sequenced in a study of cytomegalovirus exposure and HLA in healthy donors. The CDR3 runs 13 residues. The germline gives CDR1 SGHTA, CDR2 FQGTGA. V lost 5 bases and J lost 8, with 15 bases in between. Generated by immunoSEQ multiplex PCR, the TCRdb table keeps only in-frame clones and is missing some. The sample carries 130,000 to 150,000 clones, around 88% recorded once. What was sequenced was PBMCs. The gene calls are TRBV7-3 and TRBJ1-2, with D possibly TRBD1 on 6 matching bases. This sequence was found in a woman under 30 in good health and CMV-seropositive. The CDR3 nucleotides are TGTGCCAGCAGCCCACAGGGACGGGACGGCTACACCTTC. It codes for CASSPQGRDGYTF.